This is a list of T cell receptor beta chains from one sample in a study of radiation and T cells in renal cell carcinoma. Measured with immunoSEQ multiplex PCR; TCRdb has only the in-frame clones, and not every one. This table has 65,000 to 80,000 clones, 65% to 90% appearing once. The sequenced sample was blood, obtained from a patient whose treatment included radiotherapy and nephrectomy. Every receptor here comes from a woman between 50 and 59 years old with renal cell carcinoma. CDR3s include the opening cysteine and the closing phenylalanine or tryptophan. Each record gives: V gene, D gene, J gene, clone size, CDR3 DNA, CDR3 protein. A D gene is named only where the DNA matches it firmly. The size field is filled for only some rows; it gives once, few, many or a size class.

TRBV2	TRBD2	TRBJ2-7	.	TGTGCCAGCAGTGCTGGACTAGCGGTCCGCGACGAGCAGTACTTC	CASSAGLAVRDEQYF
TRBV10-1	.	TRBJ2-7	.	TGCGCCAGCAGTGAGGGTTGGGGGGAGCAGTACTTC	CASSEGWGEQYF
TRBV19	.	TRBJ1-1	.	TGTGCCAGTAGTACTTTCGTGGGGGCGAACACTGAAGCTTTCTTT	CASSTFVGANTEAFF
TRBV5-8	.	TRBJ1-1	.	TGTGCCAGCAGCTTGGAAAGGGGTCCTGAAGCTTTCTTT	CASSLERGPEAFF
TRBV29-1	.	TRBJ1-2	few	TGCAGCGTCGGAACTGACAGTGGCTACACCTTC	CSVGTDSGYTF
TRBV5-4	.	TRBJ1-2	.	TGTGCCAGCAGCTTGGGGCAGGGGCGCGGCTATGGCTACACCTTC	CASSLGQGRGYGYTF
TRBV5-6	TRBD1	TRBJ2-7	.	TGTGCCAGCAGCTGGGACAGGGAGCACCACGAGCAGTACTTC	CASSWDREHHEQYF
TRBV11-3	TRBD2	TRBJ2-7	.	TGTGCCAGCAGCCGATCCCCGGGGGGATACGAGCAGTACTTC	CASSRSPGGYEQYF
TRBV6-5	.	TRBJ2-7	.	TGTGCCAGCAGGGCCGGGTCCTCCTACGAGCAGTACTTC	CASRAGSSYEQYF
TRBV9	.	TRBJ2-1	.	TGTGCCAGCAGCAACCCGCATTACAATGAGCAGTTCTTC	CASSNPHYNEQFF
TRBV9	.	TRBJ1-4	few	TGTGCCAGCAGCGTCGGCGGGGGACTAAATGAAAAACTGTTTTTT	CASSVGGGLNEKLFF
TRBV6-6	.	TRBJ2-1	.	TGTGCCAGCAAGGGCCACCAAAGCTCCTACAATGAGCAGTTCTTC	CASKGHQSSYNEQFF
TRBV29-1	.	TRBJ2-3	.	TGCAGCGTTGCCAGGGGTGGTCGGCCAGATACGCAGTATTTT	CSVARGGRPDTQYF
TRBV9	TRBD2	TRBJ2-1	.	TGTGCCAGCAGCTCCGCTACCGGGAGGGCACTCTCCAATGAGCAGTTCTTC	CASSSATGRALSNEQFF
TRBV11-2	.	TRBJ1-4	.	TGTGCCAGCAGCTTAGGCTGGGGTCAGGGTGACGCTAATGAAAAACTGTTTTTT	CASSLGWGQGDANEKLFF
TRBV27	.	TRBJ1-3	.	TGTGCCAGCAGTTTGGACGGCTCTGGAAACACCATATATTTT	CASSLDGSGNTIYF
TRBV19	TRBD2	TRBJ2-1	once	TGTGCCAGTAGCCGAGGCAGCGGGGAGGGTGAGCAGTTCTTC	CASSRGSGEGEQFF
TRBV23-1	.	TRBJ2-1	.	TGCGCCGGCCTTCCGGGACATTCCTACAATGAGCAGTTCTTC	CAGLPGHSYNEQFF
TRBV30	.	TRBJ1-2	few	TGTGCCTGGAGTGTTGCCAGGAGTGGCTACACCTTC	CAWSVARSGYTF
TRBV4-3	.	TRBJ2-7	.	TGCGCCAGCAGCCAGGGCGTTGGACTAAACTCCTACGAGCAGTACTTC	CASSQGVGLNSYEQYF
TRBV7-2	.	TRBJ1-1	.	TGTGCCAGCAGCCCCCACATGAACACTGAAGCTTTCTTT	CASSPHMNTEAFF
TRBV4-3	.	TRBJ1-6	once	TGCGCCAGCAGCCCAGGAACGGTAAATTCACCCCTCCACTTT	CASSPGTVNSPLHF
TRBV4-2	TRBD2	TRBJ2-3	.	TGTGCCAGCAGCCAAGACCCAGCTAGCGGGGGAACAGATACGCAGTATTTT	CASSQDPASGGTDTQYF
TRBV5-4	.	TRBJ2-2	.	TGTGCCAGCAGCCAAACTGTGGGGGTTAACGGGGAGCTGTTTTTT	CASSQTVGVNGELFF
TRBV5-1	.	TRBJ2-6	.	TGCGCCAGCAGCCCGGGACAACCCTCTGGGGCCAACGTCCTGACTTTC	CASSPGQPSGANVLTF
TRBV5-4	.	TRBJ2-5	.	TGTGCCAGCAGCTTGAGACAGGGAGGCCAAGAGACCCAGTACTTC	CASSLRQGGQETQYF
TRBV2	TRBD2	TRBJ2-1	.	TGTGCCAGCACGACTAGCGGGGTCATAAGCTCCTACAATGAGCAGTTCTTC	CASTTSGVISSYNEQFF
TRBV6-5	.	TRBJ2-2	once	TGTGCCAGCAGCTACCTTACAGGGAGCACCGGGGAGCTGTTTTTT	CASSYLTGSTGELFF
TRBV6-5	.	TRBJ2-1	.	TGTGCCAGCAGTTACCCAACCGTGGGGGGTTTCAATGAGCAGTTCTTC	CASSYPTVGGFNEQFF
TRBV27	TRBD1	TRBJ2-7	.	TGTGCCAGCAGCCTTGGACAGGGTCTATACGAGCAGTACTTC	CASSLGQGLYEQYF
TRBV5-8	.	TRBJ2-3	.	TGTGCCAGCAGTTTCCGGGAGATAAGGACGCAGTATTTT	CASSFREIRTQYF
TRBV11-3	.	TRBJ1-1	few	TGTGCCAGCAGCCCCCGGGACGGGAACACTGAAGCTTTCTTT	CASSPRDGNTEAFF
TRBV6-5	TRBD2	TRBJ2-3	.	TGTGCCAGCAGTTACTCGGGACTAGCGGTTCCAGATACGCAGTATTTT	CASSYSGLAVPDTQYF
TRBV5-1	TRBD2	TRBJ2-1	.	TGCGCCAGCAGCCCTTCCACCCGACTAGCGGGAGATAATGAGCAGTTCTTC	CASSPSTRLAGDNEQFF
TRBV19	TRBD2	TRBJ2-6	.	TGTGCCAGTAGTCTCCATTCCCTGGGACGGGAGGGAACTGGGGCCAACGTCCTGACTTTC	CASSLHSLGREGTGANVLTF
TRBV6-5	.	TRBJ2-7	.	TGTGCCAGCAGTTACTCTACCAGCGGCCGCTACGAGCAGTACTTC	CASSYSTSGRYEQYF
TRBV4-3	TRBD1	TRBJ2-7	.	TGCGCCAGCAGCATCGGACAGGGTCCGTACGAGCAGTACTTC	CASSIGQGPYEQYF